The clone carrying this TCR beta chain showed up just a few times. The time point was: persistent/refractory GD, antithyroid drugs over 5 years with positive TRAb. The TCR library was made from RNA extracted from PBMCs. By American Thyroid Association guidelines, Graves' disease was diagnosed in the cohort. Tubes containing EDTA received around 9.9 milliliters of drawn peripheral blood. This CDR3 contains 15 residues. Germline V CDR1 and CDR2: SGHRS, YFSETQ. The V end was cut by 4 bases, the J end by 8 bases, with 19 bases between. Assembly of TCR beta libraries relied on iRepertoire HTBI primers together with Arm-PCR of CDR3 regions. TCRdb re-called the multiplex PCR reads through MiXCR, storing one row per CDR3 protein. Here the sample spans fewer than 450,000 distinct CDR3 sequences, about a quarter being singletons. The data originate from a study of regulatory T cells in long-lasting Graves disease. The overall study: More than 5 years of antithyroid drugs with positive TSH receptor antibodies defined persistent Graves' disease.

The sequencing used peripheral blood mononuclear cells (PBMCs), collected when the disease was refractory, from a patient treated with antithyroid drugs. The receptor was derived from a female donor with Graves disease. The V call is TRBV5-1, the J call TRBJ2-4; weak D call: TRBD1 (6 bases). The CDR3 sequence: CASSPTGSRRDIQYF. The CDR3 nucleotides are TGCGCCAGCAGCCCTACAGGGTCCAGACGAGACATTCAGTACTTC.